These 20 T cell receptor beta chains were all obtained from the same sample, sequenced in a study of blood T cell repertoires in COVID-19. Clones were read by immunoSEQ multiplex PCR, and TCRdb kept only the in-frame ones, dropping some. The sample includes around 250,000 clones, about 86% of them seen just once. What was sequenced was PBMCs or T cells enriched from blood (not recorded which). The source of these receptors is a man aged 45-65 years who had recovered from COVID-19.

This clone was seen a handful of times. This chain links TRBV7-2 with TRBJ1-2; unclear D gene. The CDR3 totals 13 residues. V was pared by 5 bases and J by 6 bases, with 13 bases between. Germline loops: CDR1 SGHTA, CDR2 FQGNSA. The CDR3 region is CASSPRVADGYTF. CDR3 bases: TGTGCCAGCAGCCCTAGAGTAGCGGATGGCTACACCTTC. The complete variable domain, with remaining parts taken from reference TRBV7-2 and TRBJ1-2, reads GAGVSQSPSNKVTEKGKDVELRCDPISGHTALYWYRQSLGQGLEFLIYFQGNSAPDKSGLPSDRFSAERTGGSVSTLTIQRTQQEDSAVYLCASSPRVADGYTFGSGTRLTVV.

The V call is TRBV7-2, the J call TRBJ2-7, with D possibly matching TRBD1 (6 bases). The germline V gene has CDR1 SGHTA and CDR2 FQGNSA. The CDR3 loop spans 15 amino acids. Trimming took off 7 bases at V and 4 bases at J, with 20 bases between the two ends. CDR3 sequence reads: CASTLGRQGSYEQYF. As DNA, the CDR3 is TGTGCCAGCACCCTGGGTAGGCAGGGGAGTTACGAGCAGTACTTC.

The chain carries TRBV4-1 and TRBJ2-2, with a weak D call TRBD1 (6 bases). There are 16 residues in the CDR3. Deletions cut 8 bases from V and 1 base from J, with 17 bases between. From germline, CDR1 is MGHRA and CDR2 YSYEKL. Here the CDR3 DNA reads TGCGCCAGCGGCGAAACCGGGACAAAGAACACCGGGGAGCTGTTTTTT. Translating gives CASGETGTKNTGELFF.

The chain recombines TRBV6-2 or TRBV6-3 with TRBJ1-1; D gene ambiguous. This CDR3 is built from 15 residues. The V end was cut by 2 bases, the J end by 0 bases, with 10 bases between. Per the germline V gene, CDR1 is MNHEY and CDR2 is SVGEGT. CDR3 amino acids: CASSYHEDMNTEAFF. CDR3 in DNA: TGTGCCAGCAGTTACCATGAGGATATGAACACTGAAGCTTTCTTT.

This chain connects TRBV6-4 to TRBJ2-1; 7 bases map to TRBD2. This CDR3 has 15 residues. V lost 9 bases, J lost 5 bases, and 13 bases stayed unmatched. Germline lookup yields CDR1 MRHNA and CDR2 SNTAGT. The CDR3 DNA follows: TGTGCCAGTCCGGTTGGCGGGAGACGGGACAATGAGCAGTTCTTC. Amino acids: CASPVGGRRDNEQFF.

The rearrangement joins TRBV5-1 to TRBJ2-2; 14 nucleotides agree with TRBD2. Trimming at V came to 0 bases and at J to 0 bases, leaving 7 bases not matched to a gene. CDR3 length equals 20 residues. The germline V gene has CDR1 SGHRS and CDR2 YFSETQ. CDR3 in amino acids: CASSLALTSGRVPNTGELFF. CDR3 DNA: TGCGCCAGCAGCTTGGCCTTGACTAGCGGGAGGGTCCCGAACACCGGGGAGCTGTTTTTT.

This clone was seen only a few times. This rearrangement joins TRBV7-9 to TRBJ2-1; 11 nucleotides line up with TRBD1. This CDR3 contains 16 residues. The V gene end was trimmed by 2 bases and the J gene end by 7 bases; junction bases not matched to a gene: 7. Germline loops: CDR1 SEHNR, CDR2 FQNEAQ (reference sequence). The CDR3 spells CASSLYRGQGVNEQFF. The CDR3 DNA sequence: TGTGCCAGCAGCTTATATCGGGGACAGGGGGTGAATGAGCAGTTCTTC. Looking up the rest from reference TRBV7-9 and TRBJ2-1 gives the full variable domain: DTGVSQNPRHKITKRGQNVTFRCDPISEHNRLYWYRQTLGQGPEFLTYFQNEAQLEKSRLLSDRFSAERPKGSFSTLEIQRTEQGDSAMYLCASSLYRGQGVNEQFFGPGTRLTVL.

This clone was seen only a few times. The V gene is TRBV7-2, the J gene TRBJ1-2; D uncertain. CDR1 and CDR2 from the germline V gene are SGHTA and FQGNSA. CDR3 size: 13 residues. V shed 1 base and J shed 7 bases, with 10 bases lying between them. The CDR3 spells CASSLESISGYTF. The CDR3 coding sequence is TGTGCCAGCAGCTTAGAAAGTATCAGTGGCTACACCTTC.

The sample holds a few counts of this clone. The chain carries TRBV6-4 and TRBJ2-1, with 7 bases lining up with TRBD2. This CDR3 region has 16 residues. CDR1 and CDR2 (germline): MRHNA, SNTAGT. The ends lost 0 bases at V and 6 bases at J; junction bases unmatched: 8. The CDR3 loop is CASSDSQRGEPNEQFF. In DNA, the CDR3 is TGTGCCAGCAGTGACTCGCAGCGGGGTGAACCCAATGAGCAGTTCTTC.

The chain uses TRBV7-2 and TRBJ2-3; a weak D match, TRBD1 (5 bases). Trimming left V 0 bases short and J 2 bases short, with 12 bases between. The length of the CDR3 is 16 residues. CDR1 SGHTA and CDR2 FQGNSA come from the germline V gene. In nucleotides, the CDR3 is TGTGCCAGCAGCTTAGCACAGGTTGGGGTCACAGATACGCAGTATTTT. Translating gives CASSLAQVGVTDTQYF.

V gene TRBV2 combines with J gene TRBJ2-1; 11 nucleotides agree with TRBD2. With 3 bases clipped from V and 6 bases from J, the junction kept 7 bases outside the gene matches. The CDR3 length is 16 residues. Germline CDR1 SNHLY, CDR2 FYNNEI. CDR3 coding DNA: TGTGCCAGCAGTGAGGCGGGACTAGCGGTCCTCAATGAGCAGTTCTTC. Protein sequence: CASSEAGLAVLNEQFF.

V usage is TRBV3-1 (or the pseudogene TRBV3-2) and J usage is TRBJ2-3, with 10 bases aligning to TRBD2. Unmatched junction bases numbered 9, after V lost 4 bases and J lost 11 bases. Germline lookup yields CDR1 LGHDT and CDR2 YNNKEL (reference sequence). The CDR3 runs to 14 residues. The CDR3 region is CASSPQPSGREQYF. The DNA for the CDR3 is TGTGCCAGCAGCCCCCAGCCTAGCGGGAGAGAGCAGTATTTT.

This clone was counted once. This chain uses TRBV4-3 with TRBJ2-1, with a weak D call TRBD1 (5 bases). The CDR3 totals 13 residues. Germline V gene lookup returns CDR1 LGHNA and CDR2 YSLEER. V was pared by 6 bases and J by 2 bases, with 8 bases between. The CDR3 DNA reads TGCGCCAGCAGAGGGGATCCCTACAATGAGCAGTTCTTC. It translates to CASRGDPYNEQFF.

The chain recombines TRBV19 with TRBJ2-7, with D tentatively TRBD1 (5 bases). CDR1 and CDR2 from the germline V gene are LNHDA and SQIVND (reference sequence). The CDR3 consists of 13 residues. Trimming removed 8 bases at V and 0 bases at J, with 11 bases between. DNA for the CDR3: TGTGCCAGTCAGGGCCATCTCTCCTACGAGCAGTACTTC. Its translation: CASQGHLSYEQYF.

This chain joins TRBV28 and TRBJ2-6; the match to TRBD1 covers 9 bases. With V trimmed by 8 bases and J by 0 bases, 2 bases remained unmatched. Germline V gene sequence: CDR1 MDHEN, CDR2 SYDVKM. CDR3 length equals 15 residues. CDR3: CASLTGGSGANVLTF. CDR3 coding DNA: TGTGCCAGCCTGACAGGGGGCTCTGGGGCCAACGTCCTGACTTTC.

The V and J genes are TRBV13 and TRBJ1-3; the D is unclear. The CDR3 loop spans 16 amino acids. In germline, CDR1 is PRHDT, CDR2 FYEKMQ (reference sequence). V lost 2 bases and J 4 bases, leaving 15 bases between the germline ends. The chain's CDR3 is CASSLPHSELGNTIYF. The CDR3 bases are TGTGCCAGCAGCTTACCCCATAGCGAGCTAGGAAACACCATATATTTT. Combining the CDR3 with reference TRBV13 and TRBJ1-3 gives the whole variable domain AAGVIQSPRHLIKEKRETATLKCYPIPRHDTVYWYQQGPGQDPQFLISFYEKMQSDKGSIPDRFSAQQFSDYHSELNMSSLELGDSALYFCASSLPHSELGNTIYFGEGSWLTVV.

This chain links TRBV2 with TRBJ2-7, with 9 bases identical to TRBD1. This CDR3 region has 14 residues. V trimming: 2 bases; J trimming: 7 bases; junction bases outside the gene matches: 6. CDR1 is SNHLY, CDR2 FYNNEI, per germline. DNA for the CDR3: TGTGCCAGCAGTGAACCGGACAGGGGAGGAGAGCAGTACTTC. This translates into CASSEPDRGGEQYF.

The chain uses TRBV3-1 (or the pseudogene TRBV3-2) and TRBJ2-7; TRBD2 aligns across 9 bases. Trimming cost V 1 base and J 7 bases; bases outside gene matches: 8. CDR1 and CDR2 from the germline V gene are LGHDT and YNNKEL (reference sequence). The CDR3 consists of 15 residues. CDR3 sequence: CASSQVAGVIREQYF. The CDR3 DNA reads TGTGCCAGCAGCCAAGTAGCGGGGGTTATTAGGGAGCAGTACTTC.

This clone showed up just a few times. The CDR3: CSARGQGEAFF. The CDR3 DNA follows: TGCAGTGCTAGAGGACAGGGTGAAGCTTTCTTT. The chain couples TRBV20-1 to TRBJ1-1, with 7 bases identical to TRBD1. CDR1 is DFQATT and CDR2 is SNEGSKA in the germline V gene (reference sequence). The CDR3 has 11 residues. The trim removed 1 base at V and 7 bases at J, leaving 0 bases unmatched.

This chain joins TRBV11-2 and TRBJ1-1; D is possibly TRBD1 (6 bases). This CDR3 has 13 residues. Looked up from germline, CDR1 is SGHAT and CDR2 is FQNNGV. The germline V and J ends were trimmed by 7 bases and 11 bases, with 20 bases remaining between them. The CDR3, as DNA: TGTGCCAGCAAGGCAGGAGGTGGAAGGGGGGCTTTCTTT. Its protein product is CASKAGGGRGAFF.